This TCR beta chain was recorded in a study of regulatory T cells in long-lasting Graves disease. Study conclusions and caveats: Persistent cases favored TRBV28, TRBJ1-2 and TRBJ2-5. The persistent group shared roughly 2,700 public clonotypes, more than the roughly 990 shared by new patients. TCR diversity in persistent Graves' patients was below that of newly diagnosed ones.

Construction of TCR beta libraries relied on iRepertoire HTBI primers and on Arm-PCR targeting CDR3 regions. TCRdb re-called the multiplex PCR reads with MiXCR, one entry per CDR3 protein. This sample has 320,000 or so distinct CDR3 sequences, with 15% to 20% found just once. Turning to this clonotype: What it binds is not known.

Described time point: newly diagnosed GD, antithyroid drugs for less than 3 months. Generation of the TCR library employed RNA extracted from PBMCs. Those enrolled as patients came out of an endocrinology department in Xi'an, China. The ends were cut back, 0 bases at V and 1 base at J, with 14 bases in the middle. The germline CDR1 and CDR2 sequences are SGHDT and YYEEEE. This CDR3 comprises 16 residues. The input for sequencing was peripheral blood mononuclear cells (PBMCs), taken at new diagnosis, from a patient treated with antithyroid drugs. The receptor was derived from a female donor with Graves disease. This chain links TRBV5-6 with TRBJ2-7; a weak D match, TRBD2 (6 bases). The CDR3 region is CASSLEGLKTSYEQYF. The CDR3 bases are TGTGCCAGCAGCTTGGAGGGACTGAAAACATCCTACGAGCAGTACTTC.